The table lists the clone carrying this T cell receptor beta chain with a few counts. Trimming took off 5 bases at V and 7 bases at J, with 15 bases between the two ends. The CDR3 contains 13 residues. Germline V gene sequence: CDR1 GTSNPN, CDR2 SVGIG (reference sequence). This record comes from a study of identical twins. TCRdb itself ran the 5' RACE reads through MiXCR, one entry per CDR3 protein. The sample yields roughly 480,000 distinct CDR3 sequences, 20% to 25% seen once. These data are also associated with another study on T cells expressing NK-cell markers. That paper states: The study drew TCR beta repertoires from sorted CD3+CD56+NKG2C+, CD3+CD56+NKG2C- and CD3+CD56-NKG2C+ T cells. The CD3+CD56-NKG2C+ fraction of a handful of donors was likewise dominated by these clonotypes.

The gene calls are TRBV30 and TRBJ2-1, with D possibly TRBD1 on 5 matching bases. The sequence was obtained from a woman under 30 in good health. Sequencing used CD4+ T cells sorted from blood. The chain's CDR3 is CAWWSWGSNEQFF. The CDR3 DNA sequence: TGTGCCTGGTGGTCGTGGGGCTCGAATGAGCAGTTCTTC.